A selection of T cell receptor beta chains follows, all from one sample in a study of regulatory T cells in long-lasting Graves disease. From the multiplex PCR reads, TCRdb called clonotypes with MiXCR, one entry per CDR3 protein. This sample has some 500,000 distinct CDR3 sequences, with about 16% found just once. This sample also belongs to another study, concerning T cells in Graves' hyperthyroidism and ophthalmopathy.

The input for sequencing was peripheral blood mononuclear cells (PBMCs), taken at new diagnosis, from a patient treated with antithyroid drugs. These receptor sequences come from a woman aged 35-65 years with Graves disease. Each CDR3 is given with its conserved first and last residue. The order of the fields is J gene, CDR3 length, D gene, V gene, CDR3 protein. The D gene is left open where the match is weak.

TRBJ1-2,13,-,TRBV27,CASSLGQQYGYTF
TRBJ2-1,15,-,TRBV6-5,CASSYEAGSGSEQFF
TRBJ1-5,13,-,TRBV7-9,CASSGTGFQPQHF
TRBJ2-7,14,-,TRBV20-1,CSARDLAGTYEQYF
TRBJ1-6,17,TRBD1,TRBV11-2,CASNRPGTAFKNSPLHF
TRBJ2-5,14,-,TRBV12-3/TRBV12-4,CASAGRILQETQYF
TRBJ1-5,18,-,TRBV19,CASSTRETPTARNQPQHF
TRBJ1-5,16,-,TRBV27,CASSLDGWSGNQPQHF
TRBJ2-1,15,TRBD1,TRBV19,CASTAGTGIYNEQFF
TRBJ1-1,14,-,TRBV6-1,CASSLTEGGTEAFF
TRBJ2-1,15,TRBD1,TRBV6-9,CASSSGTAIYNEQFF
TRBJ2-2,14,-,TRBV24-1,CATSDFSGAGELFF
TRBJ1-1,16,TRBD1,TRBV3-1,CASSQLGTGRNTEAFF
TRBJ2-3,14,TRBD1,TRBV12-3/TRBV12-4,CASSFDRGTDTQYF
TRBJ1-2,14,-,TRBV18,CASSPTGTNYGYTF
TRBJ2-3,12,-,TRBV9,CASSAQEDTQYF
TRBJ1-1,11,-,TRBV30,CARKLGNEAFF
TRBJ2-1,14,-,TRBV4-1,CASSHLGPSNEQFF
TRBJ2-2,16,TRBD2,TRBV12-5,CASGFQLAGGPGELFF
TRBJ2-7,16,TRBD2,TRBV6-9,CASSYALGREKGEQYF
TRBJ2-2,16,-,TRBV7-9,CASSLSLYANTGELFF
TRBJ2-2,15,TRBD1,TRBV7-2,CASRITGVNTGELFF
TRBJ2-1,13,TRBD2,TRBV9,CASSVGTSGEQFF
TRBJ1-1,14,-,TRBV18,CASSPMTVATEAFF
TRBJ2-7,14,-,TRBV28,CASHQSWGNYEQYF
TRBJ1-1,15,TRBD1,TRBV2,CASSLGTGAGTEAFF
TRBJ2-6,15,-,TRBV2,CASGLKGPGANVLTF
TRBJ1-2,13,-,TRBV19,CASTSLRGYGYTF
TRBJ1-1,15,-,TRBV4-1,CASSLLAAANTEAFF
TRBJ2-1,12,-,TRBV11-2,CASGSGVHEQFF
TRBJ2-1,13,-,TRBV5-4,CASRKPGDNEQFF
TRBJ1-1,14,-,TRBV16,CASSQSGHPIEAFF
TRBJ1-2,15,-,TRBV19,CASSIAAGANYGYTF
TRBJ1-4,14,TRBD1,TRBV5-1,CASSPVGTDEKLFF
TRBJ1-4,15,-,TRBV3-1,CASSAGRETNEKLFF
TRBJ1-6,15,TRBD1,TRBV5-1,CASSLPTGDNSPLHF
TRBJ2-7,14,TRBD1,TRBV5-5,CASSLEGQVYEQYF
TRBJ2-7,13,-,TRBV12-3/TRBV12-4,CASSLQVSYEQYF
TRBJ1-3,14,-,TRBV28,CASSLMTTGNTIYF
TRBJ2-7,15,-,TRBV5-1,CASRPDSWSVYEQYF
TRBJ2-7,11,-,TRBV11-2,CASSQFYEQYF
TRBJ1-5,14,TRBD1,TRBV19,CASTRDSVVQPQHF
TRBJ2-2,16,TRBD2,TRBV3-1,CASSQVWGGKPGELFF
TRBJ1-5,14,TRBD1,TRBV10-3,CAIRVGQGTQPQHF
TRBJ1-1,17,TRBD1,TRBV14,CASSQEDGRGRRTEAFF
TRBJ2-5,15,TRBD2,TRBV5-4,CASSPGGSDQETQYF
TRBJ1-5,16,TRBD1,TRBV9,CASSVDADRRNQPQHF
TRBJ1-4,17,-,TRBV13,CASSLGLWGPTNEKLFF
TRBJ1-1,15,-,TRBV18,CASSPEFFMNTEAFF
TRBJ2-3,15,TRBD2,TRBV9,CASKREAGGADTQYF
TRBJ2-2,17,TRBD2,TRBV15,CATSSRWSGRETGELFF
TRBJ2-4,16,TRBD2,TRBV7-9,CASSFGLEVSKNIQYF
TRBJ1-2,13,-,TRBV6-2/TRBV6-3,CASSAYKSYGYTF
TRBJ1-1,15,-,TRBV5-1,CASSSLEGMNTEAFF
TRBJ1-6,17,-,TRBV4-1,CASSQDPGSSYNSPLHF
TRBJ1-2,13,-,TRBV5-1,CASSDPGNYGYTF
TRBJ1-2,13,-,TRBV3-1,CASSQVSTGGYTF
TRBJ2-7,15,TRBD2,TRBV6-5,CASSYEAGETYEQYF